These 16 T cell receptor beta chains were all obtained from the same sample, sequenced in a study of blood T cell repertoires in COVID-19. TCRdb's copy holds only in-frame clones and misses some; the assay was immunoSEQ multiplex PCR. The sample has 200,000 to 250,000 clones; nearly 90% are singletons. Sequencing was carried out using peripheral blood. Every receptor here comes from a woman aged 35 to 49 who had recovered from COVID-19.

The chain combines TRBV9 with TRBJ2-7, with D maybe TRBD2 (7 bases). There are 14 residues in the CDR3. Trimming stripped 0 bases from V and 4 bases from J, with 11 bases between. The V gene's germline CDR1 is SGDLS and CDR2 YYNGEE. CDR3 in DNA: TGTGCCAGCAGCGTAGACGGGGGGCTGTACGAGCAGTACTTC. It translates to CASSVDGGLYEQYF.

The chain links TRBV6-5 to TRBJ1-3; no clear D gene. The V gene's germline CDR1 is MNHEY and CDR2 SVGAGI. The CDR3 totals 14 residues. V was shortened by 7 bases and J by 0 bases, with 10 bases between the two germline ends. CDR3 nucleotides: TGTGCCAGCAAGGAGCCGAACTCTGGAAACACCATATATTTT. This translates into CASKEPNSGNTIYF.

CDR3 loop: CASSGPLTPQGRTNYGYTF. CDR3 bases: TGTGCCAGTAGTGGACCGTTGACCCCACAGGGCCGAACTAACTATGGCTACACCTTC. The chain has TRBV19 and TRBJ1-2; a weak D match, TRBD1 (6 bases). The CDR3 consists of 19 residues. V dropped 5 bases and J dropped 0 bases, with 25 bases sitting between them. Germline CDR1 LNHDA, CDR2 SQIVND (reference sequence). Using reference TRBV19 and TRBJ1-2 for the parts outside the CDR3, the full variable domain is DGGITQSPKYLFRKEGQNVTLSCEQNLNHDAMYWYRQDPGQGLRLIYYSQIVNDFQKGDIAEGYSVSREKKESFPLTVTSAQKNPTAFYLCASSGPLTPQGRTNYGYTFGSGTRLTVV.

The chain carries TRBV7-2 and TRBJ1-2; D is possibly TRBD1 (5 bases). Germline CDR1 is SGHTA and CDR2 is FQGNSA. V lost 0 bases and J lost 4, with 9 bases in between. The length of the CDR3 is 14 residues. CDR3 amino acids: CASSLARQSYGYTF. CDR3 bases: TGTGCCAGCAGCTTAGCCAGACAGAGCTATGGCTACACCTTC.

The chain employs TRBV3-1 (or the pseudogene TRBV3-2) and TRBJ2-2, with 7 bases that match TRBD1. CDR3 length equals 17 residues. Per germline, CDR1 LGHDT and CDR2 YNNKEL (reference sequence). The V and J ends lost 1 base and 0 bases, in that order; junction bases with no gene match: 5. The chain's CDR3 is CASSQAYRGPNTGELFF. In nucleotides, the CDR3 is TGTGCCAGCAGCCAAGCGTACAGGGGCCCGAACACCGGGGAGCTGTTTTTT.

The CDR3: CASSLGWDRVEGYTF. CDR3 bases: TGTGCCAGCAGTTTAGGGTGGGACAGGGTAGAGGGCTACACCTTC. V usage is TRBV28 and J usage is TRBJ1-2; TRBD1 matches at 9 bases. From germline, CDR1 is MDHEN and CDR2 SYDVKM. The junction had 9 bases not matched to a gene; V was cut back by 2 bases and J by 8 bases. CDR3 size: 15 residues.

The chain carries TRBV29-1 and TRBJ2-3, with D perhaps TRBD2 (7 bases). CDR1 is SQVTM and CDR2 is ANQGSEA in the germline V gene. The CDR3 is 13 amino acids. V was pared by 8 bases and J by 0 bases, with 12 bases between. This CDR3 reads CSIKGGSTDTQYF. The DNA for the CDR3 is TGCAGCATAAAGGGGGGGAGCACAGATACGCAGTATTTT.

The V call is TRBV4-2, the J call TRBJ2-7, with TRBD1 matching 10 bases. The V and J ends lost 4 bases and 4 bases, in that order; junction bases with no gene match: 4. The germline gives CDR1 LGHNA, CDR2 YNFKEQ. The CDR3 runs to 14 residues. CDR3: CASSPGTGEYEQYF. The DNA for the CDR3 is TGTGCCAGCAGCCCAGGGACAGGGGAGTACGAGCAGTACTTC.

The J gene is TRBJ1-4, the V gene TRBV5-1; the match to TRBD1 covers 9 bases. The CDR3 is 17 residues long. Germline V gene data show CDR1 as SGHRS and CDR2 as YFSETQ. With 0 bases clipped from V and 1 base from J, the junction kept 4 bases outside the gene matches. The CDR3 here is CASSLVTGQGTNEKLFF. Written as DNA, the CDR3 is TGCGCCAGCAGCTTGGTTACGGGACAGGGAACTAATGAAAAACTGTTTTTT.

The CDR3 loop is CASSSLGGRDTQYF. The CDR3 coding sequence is TGTGCCAGCAGCAGCTTGGGGGGGAGAGATACGCAGTATTTT. V is TRBV7-9 and J is TRBJ2-3; 7 positions match TRBD2. The germline V gene encodes CDR1 SEHNR and CDR2 FQNEAQ (reference sequence). The CDR3 extends over 14 amino acids. The J segment lost 5 bases and the V segment lost 5 bases, leaving 7 bases of the junction unmatched.

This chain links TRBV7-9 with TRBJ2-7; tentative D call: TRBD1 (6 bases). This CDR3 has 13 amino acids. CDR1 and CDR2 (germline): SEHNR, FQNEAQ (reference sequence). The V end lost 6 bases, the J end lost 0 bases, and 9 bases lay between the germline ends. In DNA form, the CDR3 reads TGTGCCAGCAGTGGGGGCAACTCCTACGAGCAGTACTTC. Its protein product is CASSGGNSYEQYF.

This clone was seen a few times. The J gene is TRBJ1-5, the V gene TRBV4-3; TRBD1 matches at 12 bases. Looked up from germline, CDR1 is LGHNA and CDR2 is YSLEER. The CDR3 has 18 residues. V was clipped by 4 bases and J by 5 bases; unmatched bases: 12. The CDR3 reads CASSLRHTRDRGHQPQHF. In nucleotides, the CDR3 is TGCGCCAGCAGCCTCAGACACACCCGGGACAGGGGGCATCAGCCCCAGCATTTT.

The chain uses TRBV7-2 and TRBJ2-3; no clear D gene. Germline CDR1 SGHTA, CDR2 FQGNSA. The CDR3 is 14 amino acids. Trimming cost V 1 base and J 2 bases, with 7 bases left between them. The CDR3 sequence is CASSLVADTDTQYF. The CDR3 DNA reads TGTGCCAGCAGCTTAGTGGCAGACACAGATACGCAGTATTTT.

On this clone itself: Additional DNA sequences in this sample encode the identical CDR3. The CDR3 is CASSLSQGNYGYTF. CDR3 DNA: TGCGCCAGCAGCTTATCACAGGGCAACTATGGCTACACCTTC. The J gene is TRBJ1-2, the V gene TRBV5-1; a possible D gene is TRBD1 (6 bases). V dropped 2 bases and J dropped 2 bases, with 10 bases sitting between them. Germline assignment: CDR1 SGHRS and CDR2 YFSETQ. The CDR3 runs 14 residues.

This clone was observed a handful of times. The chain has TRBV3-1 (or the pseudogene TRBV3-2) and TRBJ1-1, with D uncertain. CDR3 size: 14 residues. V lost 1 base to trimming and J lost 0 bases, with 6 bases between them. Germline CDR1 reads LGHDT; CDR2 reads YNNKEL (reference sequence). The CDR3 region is CASSQARVNTEAFF. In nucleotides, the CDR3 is TGTGCCAGCAGCCAAGCACGGGTGAACACTGAAGCTTTCTTT.

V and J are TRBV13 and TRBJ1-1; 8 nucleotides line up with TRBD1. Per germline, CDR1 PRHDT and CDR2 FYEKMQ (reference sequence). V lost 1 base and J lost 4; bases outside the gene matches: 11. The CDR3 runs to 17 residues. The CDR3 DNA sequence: TGTGCCAGCAGCTTAGCGCAGGGGGCGAACGAAATCACTGAAGCTTTCTTT. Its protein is CASSLAQGANEITEAFF. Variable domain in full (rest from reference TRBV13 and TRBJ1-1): AAGVIQSPRHLIKEKRETATLKCYPIPRHDTVYWYQQGPGQDPQFLISFYEKMQSDKGSIPDRFSAQQFSDYHSELNMSSLELGDSALYFCASSLAQGANEITEAFFGQGTRLTVV.